This entry lists 7 T cell receptor beta chains sequenced from one sample in a study of shared clonotypes between healthy human individuals. Naive CD8 cells lacked CD45RO and underwent positive selection for CCR7, leaving out terminally differentiated effector memory CD45RA+ cells. Repertoires were generated with immunoSEQ multiplex PCR, while TCRdb's copy carries only in-frame clones and drops some. Here the sample spans approximately 650,000 clones, around 95% being singletons. Sequenced input: naive CD8+ T cells sorted from blood. The receptors derive from a woman in her twenties or thirties in good health.

The rearrangement uses TRBV28 and TRBJ2-1; 8 nucleotides match TRBD2. CDR1 and CDR2 from the germline V gene are MDHEN and SYDVKM. This CDR3 spans 17 amino acids. With V trimmed by 4 bases and J by 8 bases, 16 bases remained unmatched. This CDR3 reads CASSSTGLARISDEQFF. The CDR3 DNA reads TGTGCCAGCAGTTCGACCGGACTAGCCCGGATATCCGATGAGCAGTTCTTC.

The rearrangement uses TRBV6-5 and TRBJ2-1, with 12 bases that match TRBD2. The germline V gene encodes CDR1 MNHEY and CDR2 SVGAGI. The CDR3 runs to 15 residues. Trimming removed 0 bases from V and 8 bases from J; junction bases left unmatched: 2. CDR3 loop: CASSYSLAGGYEQFF. In DNA, the CDR3 is TGTGCCAGCAGTTACTCTCTAGCGGGAGGGTATGAGCAGTTCTTC.

The chain joins TRBV5-1 to TRBJ2-1; TRBD1 aligns across 10 bases. CDR3 size: 15 residues. The germline V gene encodes CDR1 SGHRS and CDR2 YFSETQ. Losses at the gene ends were 4 bases for V and 6 bases for J; bases not matched to a gene: 7. CDR3 nucleotides: TGCGCCAGCAGCCTCGGGACAGGGGAGATCAATGAGCAGTTCTTC. This translates into CASSLGTGEINEQFF. The variable domain in full, completed from reference TRBV5-1 and TRBJ2-1, reads KAGVTQTPRYLIKTRGQQVTLSCSPISGHRSVSWYQQTPGQGLQFLFEYFSETQRNKGNFPGRFSGRQFSNSRSEMNVSTLELGDSALYLCASSLGTGEINEQFFGPGTRLTVL.

On this clone itself: An end of the junction does not agree with germline; a read error may underlie this. The gene calls are TRBV5-4 and TRBJ2-3, with a tentative D call TRBD2 (7 bases). The CDR3 runs to 16 residues. CDR1 and CDR2 from the germline V gene are SGHNT and YYREEE (reference sequence). CDR3 loop: CASTLFGGQVTDTQYF. The DNA of the CDR3 is TGTGCCAGCACCTTGTTCGGGGGGCAGGTCACAGATACGCAGTATTTT.

The V gene is TRBV6-5, the J gene TRBJ2-7, with unresolved D. The germline V gene has CDR1 MNHEY and CDR2 SVGAGI. This CDR3 region has 15 residues. V lost 2 bases and J lost 0, with 11 bases in between. CDR3 DNA: TGTGCCAGCAGTTACAACGACATCTTCTCCTACGAGCAGTACTTC. Its translation: CASSYNDIFSYEQYF.

This chain links TRBV27 with TRBJ2-2; no definite D call. Germline V gene lookup returns CDR1 MNHEY and CDR2 SMNVEV (reference sequence). The CDR3 is 16 amino acids. With 0 bases removed from V and 3 bases from J, the gap between germline ends came to 11 bases. The CDR3 nucleotides are TGTGCCAGCAGTTTATCTCTTCGGACGGACACCGGGGAGCTGTTTTTT. Its translation: CASSLSLRTDTGELFF.

This clone has only one observation. The chain recombines TRBV15 with TRBJ2-2; 10 bases are shared with TRBD1. The junction had 9 bases not matched to a gene; V was cut back by 4 bases and J by 4 bases. CDR1 and CDR2 (germline): LNHNV, YYDKDF (reference sequence). CDR3 length: 17 residues. CDR3 DNA: TGTGCCACCAGCACTCTTAAGGGGACAGGGGTCACCGGGGAGCTGTTTTTT. Its protein product is CATSTLKGTGVTGELFF. Full variable domain (remainder filled in from reference TRBV15 and TRBJ2-2): DAMVIQNPRYQVTQFGKPVTLSCSQTLNHNVMYWYQQKSSQAPKLLFHYYDKDFNNEADTPDNFQSRRPNTSFCFLDIRSPGLGDTAMYLCATSTLKGTGVTGELFFGEGSRLTVL.